This entry lists 30 T cell receptor beta chains sequenced from one sample in a study of beta chain features in type 1 diabetes. The authors reverse transcribed all of the isolated RNA, so sequencing captured expressed TCRB transcripts. The data were produced by immunoSEQ multiplex PCR, yet TCRdb's version contains in-frame clones alone and is incomplete. Here the sample spans tens of thousands of clones, roughly 60% being singletons. Material for sequencing was Tregs from blood. The receptors originated from a woman aged 18-29 years in good health.

The chain employs TRBV2 and TRBJ1-2; tentative D call: TRBD1 (5 bases). Trimming stripped 4 bases from V and 4 bases from J, with 10 bases between. The CDR3 is made up of 13 amino acids. From germline, CDR1 is SNHLY and CDR2 FYNNEI. The CDR3 bases are TGTGCCAGCAGTGCAGGGCAGTCCTATGGCTACACCTTC. Translated, it gives CASSAGQSYGYTF.

V and J are TRBV7-8 and TRBJ2-1; 11 bases match TRBD2. CDR1 is SGHVS and CDR2 is FQNEAQ in the germline V gene. The J segment lost 2 bases and the V segment lost 5 bases, leaving 5 bases of the junction unmatched. CDR3 length: 16 residues. The CDR3 nucleotides read TGTGCCAGCAGCCCCTATAGCGGGAGGGCCTACAATGAGCAGTTCTTC. Its protein product is CASSPYSGRAYNEQFF.

This rearrangement joins TRBV18 to TRBJ2-5; D might be TRBD2 (7 bases). The germline gives CDR1 KGHSH, CDR2 LQKENI. This CDR3 is 16 amino acids long. Trimming pared 3 bases from V and 3 bases from J, leaving 17 bases between. CDR3 DNA: TGTGCCAGCTCACCCCCCTTGGGCGGGGGCAAAGAGACCCAGTACTTC. Its translation: CASSPPLGGGKETQYF.

The V and J genes are TRBV27 and TRBJ2-2; D is possibly TRBD1 (5 bases). Germline V lookup: CDR1 MNHEY, CDR2 SMNVEV (reference sequence). Trimming left V 4 bases short and J 9 bases short, with 18 bases between. The length of the CDR3 is 15 residues. CDR3 in DNA: TGTGCCAGCAGTTGGGGCTCCGATGGTACCAGGGAGCTGTTTTTT. It is translated as CASSWGSDGTRELFF.

The V call is TRBV5-1, the J call TRBJ2-7, with D possibly being TRBD1 (5 bases). Looked up from germline, CDR1 is SGHRS and CDR2 is YFSETQ. This CDR3 has 14 amino acids. Trimming took off 1 base at V and 0 bases at J, with 8 bases between the two ends. CDR3 nucleotides: TGCGCCAGCAGCTTGAGCGACAGCTCCTACGAGCAGTACTTC. Translated: CASSLSDSSYEQYF.

This chain connects TRBV5-6 to TRBJ1-3; the D gene is possibly TRBD1 (6 bases). V shed 4 bases and J shed 0 bases, with 11 bases lying between them. CDR1 SGHDT and CDR2 YYEEEE come from the germline V gene. There are 15 residues in the CDR3. The CDR3 sequence is CASSAGQSSGNTIYF. CDR3 sequence (DNA): TGTGCCAGCAGCGCTGGACAGAGCTCTGGAAACACCATATATTTT.

The chain carries TRBV19 and TRBJ1-2; D call uncertain. The CDR3 has 12 residues. V was cut by 5 bases and J by 4 bases, with 8 bases left in between. In germline, CDR1 is LNHDA, CDR2 SQIVND (reference sequence). CDR3 in DNA: TGTGCCAGTAGTGCCGAGGGCTATGGCTACACCTTC. Its translation is CASSAEGYGYTF.

This chain connects TRBV12-5 to TRBJ2-3; D uncertain. Deletions cut 4 bases from V and 5 bases from J, with 7 bases between. This CDR3 spans 12 amino acids. CDR1 and CDR2 (germline): LGHNT, FRNRAP. In DNA form, the CDR3 reads TGTGCTAGTGGTTCGGAGAGAGATACGCAGTATTTT. Translation: CASGSERDTQYF.

In DNA form, the CDR3 reads TGTGCCAGCAGTCGGACAGGGTCTAGCTATGGCTACACCTTC. Encoded protein: CASSRTGSSYGYTF. The rearrangement uses TRBV6-6 and TRBJ1-2; TRBD1 agrees at 8 bases. CDR1 is MNHNY and CDR2 is SVGAGI in the germline V gene (reference sequence). Trimming took 5 bases from V and 4 from J; bases not matched to a gene: 6. The CDR3 runs 14 residues.

V is TRBV6-1 and J is TRBJ2-5, with D perhaps TRBD1 (6 bases). CDR3 length: 12 residues. The germline V gene encodes CDR1 MNHNS and CDR2 SASEGT. The V gene lost 6 bases and the J gene lost 5 bases, with 10 bases spanning the gap. CDR3 sequence reads: CASRGTFETQYF. The CDR3 nucleotides read TGTGCCAGCAGAGGGACATTTGAGACCCAGTACTTC.

The chain combines TRBV7-6 with TRBJ1-1, with TRBD1 identical over 10 bases. The CDR3 has 17 residues. CDR1 is SGHVS, CDR2 FNYEAQ, per germline. Germline trimming cut 2 bases from V and 3 bases from J; bases unmatched to any gene: 9. The CDR3 DNA reads TGTGCCAGCAGCTTAAAGGAAGGACAGGGGGTCGACACTGAAGCTTTCTTT. This codes for CASSLKEGQGVDTEAFF.

The chain combines TRBV6-5 with TRBJ2-7, with 9 nucleotides matching TRBD2. Unmatched junction bases numbered 2, after V lost 6 bases and J lost 5 bases. CDR3 length: 12 amino acids. The germline V gene has CDR1 MNHEY and CDR2 SVGAGI. The CDR3 here is CASRGLANEQYF. The CDR3 DNA reads as TGTGCCAGCAGGGGACTAGCCAACGAGCAGTACTTC.

In its sample, this clone was seen once. At one end, the junction sequence differs from germline, possibly due to a read error. This sequence joins TRBV7-2 and TRBJ2-1; 12 bases are a match to TRBD2. The germline gives CDR1 SGHTA, CDR2 FQGNSA. The CDR3 is 13 amino acids. CDR3 protein: CASSLTSGGAWIF. CDR3 nucleotide sequence: TGTGCCAGCAGCTTGACTAGCGGGGGTGCTTGGATCTTC.

The J gene is TRBJ2-4, the V gene TRBV7-2; D is uncertain. Germline loops: CDR1 SGHTA, CDR2 FQGNSA. V was pared by 5 bases and J by 2 bases, with 10 bases between. CDR3 size: 14 residues. The CDR3 DNA reads TGTGCCAGCAGCCTCTACTCCTCCAAAAACATTCAGTACTTC. It codes for CASSLYSSKNIQYF.

The chain joins TRBV25-1 to TRBJ1-2; TRBD1 matches at 10 bases. The CDR3 totals 15 residues. After removal of 2 bases from V and 4 bases from J, the junction contained 4 bases not matched to a gene. Germline V lookup: CDR1 MGHDK, CDR2 SYGVNS. The CDR3 loop reads CASSEGTGVIYGYTF. DNA for the CDR3: TGTGCCAGCAGTGAAGGGACAGGGGTTATCTATGGCTACACCTTC.

The CDR3 loop is CASRMREGLGEQFF. The CDR3 nucleotides read TGTGCCAGCAGGATGCGGGAGGGCCTCGGTGAGCAGTTCTTC. The chain uses TRBV2 and TRBJ2-1; 9 bases fit TRBD2. The CDR3 consists of 14 residues. V shed 6 bases and J 9 bases; nucleotides not matched to a gene: 9. In germline, CDR1 is SNHLY, CDR2 FYNNEI.

This clone has just one count. The junction differs from germline at one of its ends, possibly a read error. The chain carries TRBV5-1 and TRBJ2-5; D gene ambiguous. The CDR3 extends over 15 amino acids. In germline, CDR1 is SGHRS, CDR2 YFSETQ. The CDR3 coding sequence is TGTGCCAGCAGCTTGCGCGGCGTCAACCAAGAGACCCAGTACTTC. It is translated as CASSLRGVNQETQYF.

This clone has more than one count but fewer than ten. The rearrangement uses TRBV6-1 and TRBJ2-4; D gene unclear. The CDR3 loop spans 16 amino acids. From germline, CDR1 is MNHNS and CDR2 SASEGT. Trimming stripped 0 bases from V and 0 bases from J, with 9 bases between. CDR3 coding DNA: TGTGCCAGCAGTGAAGCGAGTGGGCTAGCCAAAAACATTCAGTACTTC. It is translated as CASSEASGLAKNIQYF.

This clone appeared a few times. The rearrangement uses TRBV5-1 and TRBJ2-1, with TRBD2 matching 10 bases. V lost 4 bases, J lost 5 bases, and 12 bases stayed unmatched. The CDR3 loop spans 17 amino acids. Per the germline V gene, CDR1 is SGHRS and CDR2 is YFSETQ. This CDR3 is CASSPDRAGGPDNEQFF. For the CDR3, the DNA is TGCGCCAGCAGCCCCGATCGAGCGGGGGGGCCTGACAATGAGCAGTTCTTC.

The chain links TRBV5-4 to TRBJ2-2; D is possibly TRBD2 (6 bases). This CDR3 is built from 15 residues. The germline CDR1 and CDR2 sequences are SGHNT and YYREEE (reference sequence). V gave up 0 bases and J gave up 4 bases, with 10 bases separating them. CDR3 amino acids: CASSLGAGSTGELFF. Here the CDR3 DNA reads TGTGCCAGCAGCTTGGGGGCGGGGAGCACCGGGGAGCTGTTTTTT.

In nucleotides, the CDR3 is TGTGCCAGCAGCTTAGGAACTAGCGGCAATGAGCAGTTCTTC. This translates into CASSLGTSGNEQFF. The chain joins TRBV11-2 to TRBJ2-1, with 8 nucleotides matching TRBD2. The CDR3 has 14 residues. The V gene's germline CDR1 is SGHAT and CDR2 FQNNGV. V shed 1 base and J 6 bases; nucleotides not matched to a gene: 2.

V and J are TRBV4-2 and TRBJ1-2; the D gene is possibly TRBD1 (5 bases). Germline V gene lookup returns CDR1 LGHNA and CDR2 YNFKEQ. With 1 base removed from V and 6 bases from J, the gap between germline ends came to 12 bases. This CDR3 is 14 amino acids long. In DNA, the CDR3 is TGTGCCAGCAGCCAAGTAAGGCAGGGCAATGGCTACACCTTC. It codes for CASSQVRQGNGYTF.

The gene calls are TRBV7-8 and TRBJ2-1, with a weak D call TRBD2 (6 bases). The V gene's germline CDR1 is SGHVS and CDR2 FQNEAQ. The CDR3 has 18 residues. The V gene lost 5 bases and the J gene lost 0 bases, with 20 bases spanning the gap. CDR3 sequence (DNA): TGTGCCAGCAGCCCTACCCCTTTCGGGGGAGTCTCCTACAATGAGCAGTTCTTC. It specifies CASSPTPFGGVSYNEQFF.

V gene TRBV6-5 combines with J gene TRBJ1-2; no clear D. V dropped 2 bases and J dropped 7 bases, with 14 bases sitting between them. CDR1 MNHEY and CDR2 SVGAGI come from the germline V gene. The CDR3 sequence is 14 residues long. For the CDR3, the DNA is TGTGCCAGCAGTTACGACCCTCGGGATCTTGGCTACACCTTC. This encodes CASSYDPRDLGYTF.

This clone was observed a few times. This sequence joins TRBV6-5 and TRBJ1-1, with D uncertain. The V gene's germline CDR1 is MNHEY and CDR2 SVGAGI. Trimming stripped 2 bases from V and 1 base from J, with 5 bases between. The CDR3 sequence is 13 residues long. The CDR3 nucleotides read TGTGCCAGCAGTTACGTAGAGAACACTGAAGCTTTCTTT. It specifies CASSYVENTEAFF.

The V gene is TRBV4-3, the J gene TRBJ2-2; possible D gene TRBD1, 5 bases. Trimming cost V 9 bases and J 3 bases, with 17 bases left between them. The germline gives CDR1 LGHNA, CDR2 YSLEER. The CDR3 extends over 15 amino acids. The CDR3 DNA reads as TGCGCCAGTGGCATAGGGGCTCAGGACACCGGGGAGCTGTTTTTT. Translated: CASGIGAQDTGELFF.

This clone was detected only once. The chain is built from TRBV27 and TRBJ2-7, with TRBD2 matching over 14 bases. The CDR3 covers 16 residues. Losses at the gene ends were 5 bases for V and 6 bases for J; bases not matched to a gene: 9. Germline CDR1 reads MNHEY; CDR2 reads SMNVEV (reference sequence). In DNA form, the CDR3 reads TGTGCCAGCAGTCCGGTACGGACTAGCGGGAGGTTCGAGCAGTACTTC. As protein: CASSPVRTSGRFEQYF.

The rearrangement uses TRBV7-2 and TRBJ2-3, with D perhaps TRBD1 (6 bases). The CDR3 runs 13 residues. The germline gives CDR1 SGHTA, CDR2 FQGNSA. Trimming left V 5 bases short and J 10 bases short, with 16 bases between. The CDR3 region is CASSTMTGSPQYF. CDR3 bases: TGTGCCAGCAGCACCATGACAGGTAGTCCGCAGTATTTT.

This clone was counted a few times. The chain recombines TRBV7-8 with TRBJ2-3, with TRBD1 matching 8 bases. CDR1 SGHVS and CDR2 FQNEAQ come from the germline V gene. The CDR3 length is 15 residues. Trimming took 5 bases from V and 1 from J; bases not matched to a gene: 5. The CDR3 loop reads CASSPLTGGTDTQYF. The CDR3, as DNA: TGTGCCAGCAGCCCGTTGACAGGGGGCACAGATACGCAGTATTTT.

The chain uses TRBV6-1 and TRBJ2-7; 8 positions match TRBD1. Germline V gene data show CDR1 as MNHNS and CDR2 as SASEGT. After removal of 10 bases from V and 2 bases from J, the junction contained 13 bases not matched to a gene. This CDR3 is 15 amino acids long. CDR3 coding DNA: TGTGCCACCCTCCGGCCACAGGGGGTCCCCTACGAGCAGTACTTC. Amino acids: CATLRPQGVPYEQYF.